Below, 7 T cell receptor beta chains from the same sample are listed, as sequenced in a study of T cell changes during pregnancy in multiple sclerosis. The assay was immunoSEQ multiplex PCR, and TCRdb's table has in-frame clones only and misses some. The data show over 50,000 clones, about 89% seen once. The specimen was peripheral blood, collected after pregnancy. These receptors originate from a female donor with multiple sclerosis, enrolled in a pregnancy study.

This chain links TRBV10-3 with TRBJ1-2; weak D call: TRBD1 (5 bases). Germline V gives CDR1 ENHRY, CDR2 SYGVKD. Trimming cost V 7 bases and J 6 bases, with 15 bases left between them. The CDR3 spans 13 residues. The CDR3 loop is CAIKVQGADGYTF. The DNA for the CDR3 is TGTGCCATCAAGGTCCAGGGTGCAGATGGCTACACCTTC.

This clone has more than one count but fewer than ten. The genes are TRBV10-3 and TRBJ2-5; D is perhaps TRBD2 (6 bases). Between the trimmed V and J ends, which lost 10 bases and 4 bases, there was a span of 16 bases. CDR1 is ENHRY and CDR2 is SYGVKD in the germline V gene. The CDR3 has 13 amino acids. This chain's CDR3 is CATEGQGGETQYF. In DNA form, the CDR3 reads TGTGCCACGGAGGGGCAGGGCGGAGAGACCCAGTACTTC.

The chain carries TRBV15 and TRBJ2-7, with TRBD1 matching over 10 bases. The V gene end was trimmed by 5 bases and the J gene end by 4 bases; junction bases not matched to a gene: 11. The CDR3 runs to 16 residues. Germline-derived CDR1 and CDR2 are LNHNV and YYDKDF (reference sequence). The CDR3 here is CATSAPGQGTPYEQYF. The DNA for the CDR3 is TGTGCCACCAGCGCCCCGGGACAGGGGACTCCATACGAGCAGTACTTC.

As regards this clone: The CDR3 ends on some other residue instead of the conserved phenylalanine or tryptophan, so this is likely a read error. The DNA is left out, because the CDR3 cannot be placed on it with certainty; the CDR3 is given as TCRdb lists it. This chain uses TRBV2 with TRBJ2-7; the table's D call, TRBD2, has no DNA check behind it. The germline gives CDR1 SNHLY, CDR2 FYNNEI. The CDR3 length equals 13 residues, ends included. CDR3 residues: CASTNSGLAGNTD.

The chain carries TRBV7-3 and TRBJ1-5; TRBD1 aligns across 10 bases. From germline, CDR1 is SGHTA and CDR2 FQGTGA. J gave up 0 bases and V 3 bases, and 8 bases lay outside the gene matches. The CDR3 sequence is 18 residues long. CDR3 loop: CASSFARDRGYSNQPQHF. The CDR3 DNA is TGTGCCAGCAGCTTCGCCCGGGACAGGGGATATAGCAATCAGCCCCAGCATTTT.

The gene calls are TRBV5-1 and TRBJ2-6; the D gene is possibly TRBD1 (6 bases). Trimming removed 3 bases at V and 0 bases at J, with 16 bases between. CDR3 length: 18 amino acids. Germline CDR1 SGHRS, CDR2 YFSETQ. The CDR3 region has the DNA TGCGCCAGCAGCTATGGGGTACAGGGCAGCTCTGGGGCCAACGTCCTGACTTTC. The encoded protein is CASSYGVQGSSGANVLTF.

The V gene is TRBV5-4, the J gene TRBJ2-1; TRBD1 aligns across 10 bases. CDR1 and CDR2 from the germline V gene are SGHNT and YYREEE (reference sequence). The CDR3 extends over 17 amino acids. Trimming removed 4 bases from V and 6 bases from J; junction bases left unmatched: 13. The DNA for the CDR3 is TGTGCCAGCAGCCCCCCGGGAGGGACAGGGGTGCCCAATGAGCAGTTCTTC. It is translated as CASSPPGGTGVPNEQFF. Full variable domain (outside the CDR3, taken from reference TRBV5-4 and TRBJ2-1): ETGVTQSPTHLIKTRGQQVTLRCSSQSGHNTVSWYQQALGQGPQFIFQYYREEENGRGNFPPRFSGLQFPNYSSELNVNALELDDSALYLCASSPPGGTGVPNEQFFGPGTRLTVL.